The text below deals with one T cell receptor (beta chain). The target antigen is unknown. This specimen comes from a study of immune evolution from preneoplasia to lung adenocarcinoma. Study information: HLA loss of heterozygosity: 6% to 7.5% AIS, about 15% MIA, roughly 35% ADC, none AAH. Findings of the study overall: Normal lung had highest clonality; later lesions appeared denser, more diverse.

Germline V CDR1 and CDR2: SGHRS, YFSETQ. This CDR3 is built from 17 residues. The junction had 11 bases not matched to a gene; V was cut back by 3 bases and J by 4 bases. Using immunoSEQ multiplex PCR, the repertoire was profiled, and TCRdb retains in-frame clones only, with some absent. The sample lists fewer than 8,000 clones, around four fifths occurring once. Histologic diagnosis was independently verified by two lung pathologists. Nucleic acids came from premalignant or tumor cells enriched by macro-dissection. The sample comprised FFPE minimally invasive lung adenocarcinoma tissue. The chain employs TRBV5-1 and TRBJ2-7, with TRBD2 identical over 12 bases. The sequence derives from a person between 45 and 75 years old with lung adenocarcinoma. This CDR3 reads CASSSTILAGGMYEQYF. The DNA for the CDR3 is TGCGCCAGCAGCTCCACAATACTAGCGGGGGGAATGTACGAGCAGTACTTC.